This is a list of T cell receptor beta chains from one sample in a study of T cell responses to AZD1222 COVID-19 vaccine. Repertoires were generated with immunoSEQ multiplex PCR, while TCRdb's copy carries only in-frame clones and drops some. The table has 210,000 or so clones, 90% to 95% seen once. Sequenced material: peripheral blood, taken 28 days after the second dose of the MenACWY control vaccine. The receptors shown here come from an adult who received the MenACWY meningococcal vaccine as a control. The CDR3 runs from the conserved cysteine through the conserved F or W. The order of the fields is J gene, V gene, D gene, CDR3 length, clone size, CDR3 protein, CDR3 DNA. A D gene is named only where the DNA matches it firmly. Some rows have no size entry. The others give once, few or many, or a class for an expanded clone.

>TRBJ1-6|TRBV20-1|-|11|-
CSAREGTPLHF
TGCAGTGCTAGAGAGGGTACACCCCTCCACTTT
>TRBJ1-1|TRBV30|TRBD1|12|-
CAWSDQGGGAFF
TGTGCCTGGAGTGACCAGGGGGGGGGAGCTTTCTTT
>TRBJ1-1|TRBV11-2|TRBD1|16|-
CASSFSTGQRNTEAFF
TGTGCCAGCAGCTTCTCGACAGGGCAGAGGAACACTGAAGCTTTCTTT
>TRBJ2-7|TRBV3-1/TRBV3-2|-|11|-
CASSQSLEQYF
TGTGCCAGCAGCCAAAGCCTCGAGCAGTACTTC
>TRBJ2-1|TRBV24-1|TRBD1|15|-
CATSGGQGAYNEQFF
TGTGCCACCAGTGGAGGACAGGGAGCCTACAATGAGCAGTTCTTC
>TRBJ1-6|TRBV9|TRBD1|15|-
CASSVDEGAGSPLHF
TGTGCCAGCAGCGTAGACGAGGGGGCAGGTTCACCCCTCCACTTT
>TRBJ2-5|TRBV9|TRBD1|13|-
CASSGGQQETQYF
TGTGCCAGCAGCGGGGGACAGCAAGAGACCCAGTACTTC
>TRBJ1-4|TRBV4-3|-|13|-
CASSFGEAEKLFF
TGCGCCAGCAGCTTCGGGGAGGCTGAAAAACTGTTTTTT
>TRBJ2-7|TRBV13|TRBD2|15|-
CASSLISGGRYEQYF
TGTGCCAGCAGCTTAATAAGCGGGGGGAGGTACGAGCAGTACTTC
>TRBJ1-5|TRBV28|-|14|-
CASSPMSGNQPQHF
TGTGCCAGCAGTCCCATGTCAGGCAATCAGCCCCAGCATTTT
>TRBJ1-6|TRBV6-5|-|13|-
CASSGQLNSPLHF
TGTGCCAGCAGCGGACAGTTGAATTCACCCCTCCACTTT
>TRBJ2-7|TRBV19|-|14|-
CASSIGDTAYEQYF
TGTGCCAGTAGTATAGGGGACACGGCGTACGAGCAGTACTTC
>TRBJ1-5|TRBV27|-|17|-
CASSLHTGTRCNQPQHF
TGTGCCAGCAGTTTGCATACAGGGACGAGGTGCAATCAGCCCCAGCATTTT
>TRBJ2-7|TRBV11-2|-|14|-
CASRNDRSAYEQYF
TGTGCCAGCAGGAATGATCGTAGCGCCTACGAGCAGTACTTC
>TRBJ2-2|TRBV18|TRBD2|16|-
CASSPLQLAETGELFF
TGTGCCAGCTCACCACTACAGCTAGCGGAGACCGGGGAGCTGTTTTTT
>TRBJ1-1|TRBV4-2|TRBD1|15|-
CASTASRTGGSEAFF
TGTGCCAGCACTGCCTCTCGGACAGGGGGGAGTGAAGCTTTCTTT
>TRBJ1-3|TRBV24-1|-|14|-
CATGVRGSGNTIYF
TGTGCCACGGGCGTCAGGGGCTCTGGAAACACCATATATTTT
>TRBJ2-3|TRBV9|-|16|-
CASSIRGLGSTDTQYF
TGTGCCAGCAGCATCAGGGGCCTCGGGAGCACAGATACGCAGTATTTT
>TRBJ1-3|TRBV6-5|-|14|-
CASSYGGAGNTIYF
TGTGCCAGCAGTTACGGGGGTGCCGGAAACACCATATATTTT
>TRBJ2-2|TRBV5-6|TRBD1|14|-
CASSRGQGPGELFF
TGTGCCAGCAGCAGGGGACAGGGTCCCGGGGAGCTGTTTTTT
>TRBJ2-5|TRBV7-3|-|14|-
CASSLGPWEETQYF
TGTGCCAGCAGCCTCGGGCCGTGGGAGGAGACCCAGTACTTC
>TRBJ2-7|TRBV27|TRBD2|17|-
CASSPGLAGAGGYEQYF
TGTGCCAGCAGTCCGGGACTAGCGGGAGCCGGTGGGTACGAGCAGTACTTC
>TRBJ2-1|TRBV27|TRBD1|16|-
CASSQRDSGSYNEQFF
TGTGCCAGCAGTCAGAGGGACAGTGGCTCCTACAATGAGCAGTTCTTC
>TRBJ2-2|TRBV24-1|-|15|-
CATSDSDQTTGELFF
TGTGCCACCAGTGACTCCGATCAAACCACCGGGGAGCTGTTTTTT
>TRBJ2-4|TRBV19|-|15|-
CASEKGDLAKNIQYF
TGTGCCAGTGAGAAGGGGGACCTAGCCAAAAACATTCAGTACTTC
>TRBJ2-1|TRBV5-1|TRBD2|17|-
CASSPGRGTSSYNEQFF
TGCGCCAGCAGCCCGGGTCGCGGGACTAGCTCCTACAATGAGCAGTTCTTC
>TRBJ2-2|TRBV30|TRBD2|15|-
CAWMGLAGNTGELFF
TGTGCCTGGATGGGACTAGCGGGGAACACCGGGGAGCTGTTTTTT
>TRBJ2-2|TRBV29-1|-|18|-
CSAKSTSPGFPFTGELFF
TGCAGCGCGAAATCGACCAGCCCAGGGTTCCCTTTTACCGGGGAGCTGTTTTTT
>TRBJ2-1|TRBV27|-|12|-
CASRTGGDEQFF
TGTGCCAGCAGAACAGGCGGGGATGAGCAGTTCTTC
>TRBJ1-3|TRBV2|-|18|-
CASRTGNVGPGSGNTIYF
TGTGCCAGCAGAACCGGCAATGTGGGACCCGGCTCTGGAAACACCATATATTTT
>TRBJ1-6|TRBV19|-|15|-
CASSIAGQYNSPLHF
TGTGCCAGTAGTATAGCCGGACAATATAATTCACCCCTCCACTTT
>TRBJ2-7|TRBV7-8|TRBD2|14|-
CASSLAQLAGEQYF
TGTGCCAGCAGCTTAGCGCAACTAGCGGGAGAGCAGTACTTC
>TRBJ2-3|TRBV7-7|TRBD2|15|-
CASSLVGGPTDTQYF
TGTGCTAGCAGCTTGGTGGGAGGGCCAACAGATACGCAGTATTTT
>TRBJ2-7|TRBV5-1|-|16|-
CASSPARASFSYEQYF
TGCGCCAGCAGCCCCGCCCGGGCCTCCTTTAGCTACGAGCAGTACTTC
>TRBJ2-1|TRBV24-1|TRBD2|15|-
CATSEGLAPYNEQFF
TGTGCCACCAGTGAAGGACTAGCTCCCTACAATGAGCAGTTCTTC
>TRBJ2-7|TRBV6-1|-|13|-
CASSEGRAYEQYF
TGTGCCAGCAGTGAAGGCCGAGCCTACGAGCAGTACTTC
>TRBJ2-7|TRBV13|-|13|-
CASSFSPGYEQYF
TGTGCCAGCAGCTTTAGTCCGGGGTACGAGCAGTACTTC
>TRBJ1-4|TRBV6-6|TRBD1|14|-
CASNDRAFNEKLFF
TGTGCCAGCAACGACAGGGCCTTTAATGAAAAACTGTTTTTT
>TRBJ2-2|TRBV2|-|15|-
CASSERQANTGELFF
TGTGCCAGCAGTGAACGGCAGGCAAACACCGGGGAGCTGTTTTTT
>TRBJ1-6|TRBV30|-|13|-
CAWSPGLNSPLHF
TGTGCCTGGAGTCCGGGGCTAAATTCACCCCTCCACTTT
>TRBJ1-1|TRBV3-1/TRBV3-2|-|16|-
CASSPGRVRAATEAFF
TGTGCCAGCAGCCCGGGGAGGGTACGGGCCGCCACTGAAGCTTTCTTT
>TRBJ2-1|TRBV3-1/TRBV3-2|TRBD2|15|-
CASSHWTSGSNEQFF
TGTGCCAGCAGCCACTGGACTAGCGGGAGCAATGAGCAGTTCTTC
>TRBJ2-2|TRBV7-8|TRBD2|16|-
CASSSGGATSGGELFF
TGTGCCAGCAGTTCCGGTGGTGCAACTAGCGGCGGGGAGCTGTTTTTT
>TRBJ2-5|TRBV3-1/TRBV3-2|-|13|-
CASSHVFSETQYF
TGTGCCAGCAGCCACGTGTTCTCTGAGACCCAGTACTTC
>TRBJ2-5|TRBV27|TRBD1|17|once
CASSLQKDRGRKETQYF
TGTGCCAGCAGTTTACAGAAGGACAGGGGGCGAAAAGAGACCCAGTACTTC
>TRBJ2-3|TRBV28|-|15|-
CASSFRLASTDTQYF
TGTGCCAGCAGTTTCCGGCTAGCGAGCACAGATACGCAGTATTTT
>TRBJ2-7|TRBV19|TRBD1|15|once
CASSPRTGKRDEQYF
TGTGCCAGTAGTCCACGGACAGGGAAGAGAGACGAGCAGTACTTC
>TRBJ1-5|TRBV7-2|-|15|once
CASSLEGGRNQPQHF
TGTGCCAGCAGCTTAGAAGGGGGGCGCAATCAGCCCCAGCATTTT
>TRBJ2-3|TRBV11-3|-|14|-
CASSLAGRTDTQYF
TGTGCCAGCAGCTTAGCAGGGAGGACAGATACGCAGTATTTT
>TRBJ2-3|TRBV3-1/TRBV3-2|-|17|-
CASSQDWRDLSTDTQYF
TGTGCCAGCAGCCAAGACTGGAGGGATCTCAGCACAGATACGCAGTATTTT
>TRBJ1-2|TRBV24-1|-|11|-
CATSDLYGYTF
TGTGCCACCAGTGATTTGTATGGCTACACCTTC
>TRBJ1-3|TRBV18|TRBD1|13|-
CASSPSGGNTIYF
TGTGCCAGCTCACCATCAGGGGGGAACACCATATATTTT
>TRBJ2-7|TRBV30|-|13|-
CAWSVLSSYEQYF
TGTGCCTGGAGTGTACTCAGCTCCTACGAGCAGTACTTC
>TRBJ2-7|TRBV5-1|-|14|-
CASSLVAGSYEQYF
TGCGCCAGCAGCTTGGTTGCGGGCTCCTACGAGCAGTACTTC